The clone carrying this T cell receptor (beta chain) has just a few counts. The antigen remains undetermined. Isolation yielded PBMCs, at least 7 million per sample, in every case. Per individual sample, total RNA of at least 5.5 micrograms was extracted. These data come from a study of blood T cells in healthy people across ages. CDR1 is SNHLY, CDR2 FYNNEI, per germline. The V segment lost 3 bases and the J segment 3 bases; nucleotides outside the gene matches: 6. The CDR3 runs 15 residues. Study-wide results and limits: Naive CD4+ cell counts and diversity both ran higher in long-lived than in aged donors. There was a strong correlation between TCR beta diversity and naive T cell percentage.

Sample-barcoded 5' priming and a J-beta primer mix drove a second PCR of about 6 to 12 cycles. TCRdb fed the 5' RACE reads into MiXCR, producing one record per CDR3 protein. The repertoire has 910,000 or so distinct CDR3 sequences, 45% to 60% of them found once; the top ten carry around a fifth. The chain uses TRBV2 and TRBJ2-3; 7 bases agree with TRBD2. The sequenced sample consisted of blood. The clonotype was recovered from an older woman in good health. The CDR3 DNA sequence: TGTGCCAGCAGTGATCGCGGGAGAAGGACAGATACGCAGTATTTT. Translating it yields CASSDRGRRTDTQYF.